This T cell receptor (beta chain) stems from a study of blood T cells in healthy people across ages. Study as a whole: About one barcoded TCR beta cDNA was captured per two T cells. General study points: CMV status of donors was not determined, possibly confounding expanded clonotype changes.

A second about 7 to 12 cycle PCR used barcoded and J-beta primers. TCRdb re-called the 5' RACE reads through MiXCR, storing one row per CDR3 protein. The sample contains about 780,000 distinct CDR3 sequences, 25% to 30% of which appear only once. About this clonotype itself: As yet, its antigen is unknown.

The CDR3 runs to 14 residues. V was cut by 4 bases and J by 2 bases, with 11 bases left in between. In germline, CDR1 is SGHRS, CDR2 YFSETQ. Per-sample PBMC isolation yielded at least 7 million cells. This sample was also put to use in a study of T cells of mothers and their children.

The sequenced sample consisted of blood. The clonotype was recovered from a boy younger than 18 in good health. The chain combines TRBV5-1 with TRBJ2-3; D perhaps matches TRBD2 (6 bases). CDR3 nucleotides: TGCGCCAGCAGCAACCGGGGGATCACAGATACGCAGTATTTT. Encoded protein: CASSNRGITDTQYF.